This T cell receptor beta chain originates from a study of T-cell reconstitution after alpha-beta-depleted transplantation in children. The germline gives CDR1 SQVTM, CDR2 ANQGSEA. The CDR3 loop spans 13 amino acids. Trimming removed 5 bases at V and 3 bases at J, with 11 bases between. As it was prepared, the TCRbeta library received unique molecular identifiers. One entry per CDR3 protein, called by TCRdb with MiXCR from the PCR reads. The table lists about 340,000 distinct CDR3 sequences, more than 10% of them singletons. This clonotype was detected ten times or more. The chain combines TRBV29-1 with TRBJ1-5, with D unclear. The sequenced sample was PBMCs, obtained from the stem cell graft. This clonotype was obtained from a human donor who donated a stem cell graft to a child with Fanconi anemia. The CDR3, as DNA: TGCAGCGTTCAAAACAGCATCAATCAGCCCCAGCATTTT. Translating gives CSVQNSINQPQHF.